This T cell receptor beta chain was identified during a study of cytomegalovirus exposure and HLA in healthy donors. The data were produced by immunoSEQ multiplex PCR, yet TCRdb's version contains in-frame clones alone and is incomplete. The sample has under 400,000 clones; approximately 91% are singletons. The receptor's source is a man younger than 40 in good health and CMV-seronegative. Sequences were obtained from PBMCs.

The CDR3 DNA is TGTGCCAGCAGTTTTCTAGCGGTTATCGCGAACACCGGGGAGCTGTTTTTT. It codes for CASSFLAVIANTGELFF. The rearrangement links TRBV27 to TRBJ2-2, with TRBD2 matching over 7 bases. V dropped 3 bases and J dropped 0; count of bases not matched to a gene: 7. CDR3 size: 17 residues. The germline V gene encodes CDR1 MNHEY and CDR2 SMNVEV (reference sequence).